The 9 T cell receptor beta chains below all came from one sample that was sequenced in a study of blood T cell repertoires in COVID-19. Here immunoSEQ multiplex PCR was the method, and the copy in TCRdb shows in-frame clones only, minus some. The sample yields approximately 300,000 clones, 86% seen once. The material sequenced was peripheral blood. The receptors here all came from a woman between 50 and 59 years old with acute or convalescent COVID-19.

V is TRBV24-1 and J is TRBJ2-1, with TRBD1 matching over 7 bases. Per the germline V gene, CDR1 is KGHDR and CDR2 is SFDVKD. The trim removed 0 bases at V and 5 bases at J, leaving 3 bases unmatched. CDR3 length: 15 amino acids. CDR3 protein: CATSDLYRGNNEQFF. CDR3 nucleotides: TGTGCCACCAGTGATTTGTACAGGGGTAACAATGAGCAGTTCTTC.

CDR3 in amino acids: CATRDRATGELFF. Written as DNA, the CDR3 is TGTGCCACCAGGGACAGGGCCACCGGGGAGCTGTTTTTT. The V and J genes are TRBV24-1 and TRBJ2-2, with 8 bases matching TRBD1. The germline V gene encodes CDR1 KGHDR and CDR2 SFDVKD. CDR3 length: 13 residues. J lost 4 bases, V lost 7 bases, and 1 base had no gene match.

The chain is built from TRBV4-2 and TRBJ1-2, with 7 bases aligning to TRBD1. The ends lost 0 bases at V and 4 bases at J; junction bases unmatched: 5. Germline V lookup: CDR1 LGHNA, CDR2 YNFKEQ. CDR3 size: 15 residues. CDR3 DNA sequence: TGTGCCAGCAGCCAAGACTTACAGGGGTCCTATGGCTACACCTTC. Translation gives CASSQDLQGSYGYTF.

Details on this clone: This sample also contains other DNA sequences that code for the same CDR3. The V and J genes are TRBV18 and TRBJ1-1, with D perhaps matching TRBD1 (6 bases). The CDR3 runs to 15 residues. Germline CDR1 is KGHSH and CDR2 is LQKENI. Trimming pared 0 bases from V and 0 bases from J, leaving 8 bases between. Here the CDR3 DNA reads TGTGCCAGCTCACCACCGGGACAAATGAACACTGAAGCTTTCTTT. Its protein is CASSPPGQMNTEAFF.

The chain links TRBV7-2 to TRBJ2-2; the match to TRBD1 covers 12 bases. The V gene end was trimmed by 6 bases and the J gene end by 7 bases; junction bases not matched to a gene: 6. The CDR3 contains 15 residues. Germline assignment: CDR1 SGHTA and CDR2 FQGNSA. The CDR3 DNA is TGTGCCAGCAGGGACCGGGACAGGGGGCTCGGGGAGCTGTTTTTT. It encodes CASRDRDRGLGELFF.

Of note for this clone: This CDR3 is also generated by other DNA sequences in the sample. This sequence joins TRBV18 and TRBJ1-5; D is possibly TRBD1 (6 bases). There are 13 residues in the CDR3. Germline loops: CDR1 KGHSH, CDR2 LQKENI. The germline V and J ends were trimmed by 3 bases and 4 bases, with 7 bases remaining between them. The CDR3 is CASSPGQNQPQHF. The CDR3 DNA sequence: TGTGCCAGCTCACCCGGACAGAATCAGCCCCAGCATTTT.

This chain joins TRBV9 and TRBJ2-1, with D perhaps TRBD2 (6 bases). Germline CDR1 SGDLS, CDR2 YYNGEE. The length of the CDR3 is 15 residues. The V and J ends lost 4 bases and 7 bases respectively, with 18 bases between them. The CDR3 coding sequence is TGTGCCAGCAGCCCCGCGGGGCGGGGTATGAATGAGCAGTTCTTC. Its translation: CASSPAGRGMNEQFF.

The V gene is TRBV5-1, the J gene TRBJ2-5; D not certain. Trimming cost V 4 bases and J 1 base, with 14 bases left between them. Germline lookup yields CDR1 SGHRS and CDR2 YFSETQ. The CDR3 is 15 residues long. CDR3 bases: TGCGCCAGCAGCACCTACTATAGTGGCCAAGAGACCCAGTACTTC. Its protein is CASSTYYSGQETQYF.

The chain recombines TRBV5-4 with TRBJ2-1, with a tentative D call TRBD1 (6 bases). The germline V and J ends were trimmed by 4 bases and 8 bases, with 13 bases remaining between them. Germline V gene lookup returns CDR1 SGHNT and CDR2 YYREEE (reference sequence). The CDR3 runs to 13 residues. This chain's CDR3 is CASSVQGRDEQFF. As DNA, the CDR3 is TGTGCCAGCAGCGTACAGGGAAGGGATGAGCAGTTCTTC.